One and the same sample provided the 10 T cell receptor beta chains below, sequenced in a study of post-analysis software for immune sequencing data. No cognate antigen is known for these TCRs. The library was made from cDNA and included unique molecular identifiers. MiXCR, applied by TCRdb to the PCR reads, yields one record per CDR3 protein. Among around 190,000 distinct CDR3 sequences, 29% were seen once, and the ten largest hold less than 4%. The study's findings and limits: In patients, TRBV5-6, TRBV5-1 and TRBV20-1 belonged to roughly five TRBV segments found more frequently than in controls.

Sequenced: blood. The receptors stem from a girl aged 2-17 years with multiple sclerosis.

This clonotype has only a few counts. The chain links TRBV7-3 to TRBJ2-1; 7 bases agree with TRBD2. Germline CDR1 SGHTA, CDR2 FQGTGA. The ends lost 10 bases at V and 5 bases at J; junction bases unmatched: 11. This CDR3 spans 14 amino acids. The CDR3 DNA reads TGTGCCACCCGGTTGGGGGAGGGAAACAATGAGCAGTTCTTC. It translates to CATRLGEGNNEQFF.

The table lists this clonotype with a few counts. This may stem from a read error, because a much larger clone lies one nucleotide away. CDR3 bases: TGCGCCAGCGGAGGACTAGCGGACTACGAGCAGTACGTC. As protein: CASGGLADYEQYV. The chain couples TRBV10-2 to TRBJ2-7; 10 nucleotides agree with TRBD2. The ends lost 8 bases at V and 3 bases at J; junction bases unmatched: 4. CDR3 length: 13 amino acids. From germline, CDR1 is WSHSY and CDR2 SAAADI.

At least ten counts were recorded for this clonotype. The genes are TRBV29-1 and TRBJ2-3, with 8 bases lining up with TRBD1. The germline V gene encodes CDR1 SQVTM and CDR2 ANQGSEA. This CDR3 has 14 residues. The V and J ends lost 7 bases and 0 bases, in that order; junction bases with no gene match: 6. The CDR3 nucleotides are TGCAGCGCCCGGGACAGGCGAAGCACAGATACGCAGTATTTT. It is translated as CSARDRRSTDTQYF.

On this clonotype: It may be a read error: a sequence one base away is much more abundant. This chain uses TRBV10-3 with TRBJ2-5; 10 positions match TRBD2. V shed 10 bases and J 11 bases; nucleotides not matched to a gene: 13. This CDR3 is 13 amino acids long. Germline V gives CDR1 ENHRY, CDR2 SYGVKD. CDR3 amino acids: CATRTSGRNEQYF. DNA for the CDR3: TGTGCCACCCGGACTAGCGGCAGGAATGAGCAGTACTTC.

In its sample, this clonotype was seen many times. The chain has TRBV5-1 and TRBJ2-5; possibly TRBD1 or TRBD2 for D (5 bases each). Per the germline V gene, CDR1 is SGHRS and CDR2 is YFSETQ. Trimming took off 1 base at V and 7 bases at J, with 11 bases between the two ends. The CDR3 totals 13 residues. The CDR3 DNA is TGCGCCAGCAGCTTGCGTTGGGACGGGACCCAGTACTTC. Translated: CASSLRWDGTQYF.

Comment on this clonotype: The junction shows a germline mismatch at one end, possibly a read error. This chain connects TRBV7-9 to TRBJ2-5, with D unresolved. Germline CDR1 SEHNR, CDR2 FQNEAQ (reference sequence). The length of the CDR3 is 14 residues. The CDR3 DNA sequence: TGTGCCAGCAGCTTTTTCACAGACCAAGGGACCCAGTACTTC. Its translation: CASSFFTDQGTQYF.

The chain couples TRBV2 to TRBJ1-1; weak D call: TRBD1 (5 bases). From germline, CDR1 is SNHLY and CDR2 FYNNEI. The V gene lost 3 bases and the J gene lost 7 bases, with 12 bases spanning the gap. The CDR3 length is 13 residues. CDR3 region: CASSDVGGGEAFF. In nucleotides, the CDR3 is TGTGCCAGCAGTGATGTGGGGGGGGGTGAAGCTTTCTTT.

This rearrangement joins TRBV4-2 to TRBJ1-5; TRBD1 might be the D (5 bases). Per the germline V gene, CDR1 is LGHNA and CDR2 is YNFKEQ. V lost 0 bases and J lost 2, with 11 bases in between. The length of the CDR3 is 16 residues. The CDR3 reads CASSQEYGAGNQPQHF. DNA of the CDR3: TGTGCCAGCAGCCAAGAGTACGGGGCGGGCAATCAGCCCCAGCATTTT.

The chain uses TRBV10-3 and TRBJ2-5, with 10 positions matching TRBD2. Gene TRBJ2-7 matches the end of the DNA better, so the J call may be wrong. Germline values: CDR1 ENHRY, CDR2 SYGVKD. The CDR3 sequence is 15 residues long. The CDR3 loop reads CAISKGLANTYEQYF. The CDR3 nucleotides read TGTGCCATCAGTAAGGGACTAGCGAATACCTACGAGCAGTACTTC.

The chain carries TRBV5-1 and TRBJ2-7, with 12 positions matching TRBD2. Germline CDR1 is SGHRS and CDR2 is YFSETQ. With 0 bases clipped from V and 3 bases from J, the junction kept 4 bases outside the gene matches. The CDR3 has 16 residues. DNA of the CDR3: TGCGCCAGCAGCTTGGGGACGGGACTAGCGGGCTACGAGCAGTACTTC. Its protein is CASSLGTGLAGYEQYF.